This TCR beta chain comes out of a study of blood T cells in healthy people across ages. The study, taken as a whole, reports: More naive CD4+ cells and higher diversity marked long-lived donors relative to aged donors.

Trimming shortened V by 7 bases and J by 2 bases, and 18 bases separated the two germline ends. Germline loops: CDR1 MDHEN, CDR2 SYDVKM. The CDR3 extends over 15 amino acids. Every donor gave roughly 9.2 milliliters of peripheral blood. A J-beta primer mix and a sample-barcoded 5' primer were used in a second PCR of about 7 to 12 cycles. A template-switch adaptor that had 12 random nucleotides put a tag on each cDNA molecule. Each CDR3 protein is one row after TCRdb ran MiXCR on the 5' RACE reads. The table shows 1.5 million to 1.8 million distinct CDR3 sequences, with 35% to 45% occurring only once. A word on this clonotype: Antigen: not known.

The TCR originated in a woman aged 18-29 years in good health. V gene TRBV28 combines with J gene TRBJ2-7; D might be TRBD2 (6 bases). Sequences were obtained from blood. The CDR3 region has the DNA TGTGCCAGCAACCCCCGCGGGGACTCAACCTACGAGCAGTACTTC. This encodes CASNPRGDSTYEQYF.